This T cell receptor (beta chain) was sequenced during a study of neurological immune-mediated disorders. The study drew its healthy controls from blood bank volunteers in Maryland, USA. The sorted libraries were prepared using about 1 million CD4+ or CD8+ T cells that had themselves been sorted. General study findings and limits: No expanded-clone CDR3 amino acid sequence recurred across subjects, suggesting private TCR-beta repertoires.

This clonotype showed up many times. Its antigen is unknown. In germline, CDR1 is MNHEY, CDR2 SVGAGI. The CDR3 length is 16 residues. V lost 1 base to trimming and J lost 1 base, with 13 bases between them. The cDNA was generated by 5'RACE with 10-nucleotide random UMIs. Each CDR3 protein gets one entry after TCRdb re-called the 5' RACE reads with MiXCR. There are about 38,000 distinct CDR3 sequences in the sample; around 5% occur only once, and 9% to 10% lies in the top ten. The sequenced sample consisted of CD4+ T cells from blood. The clonotype comes from a man younger than 35 in good health. The rearrangement links TRBV6-5 to TRBJ1-1; D possibly corresponds to TRBD1 (5 bases). CDR3 loop: CASSYFRVRWNTEAFF. For the CDR3, the DNA is TGTGCCAGCAGTTACTTCAGGGTACGGTGGAACACTGAAGCTTTCTTT.